This T cell receptor (beta chain) appears in the sequencing data of a study of CD8+CD57+ T cells in acquired aplastic anemia. Germline values: CDR1 MNHEY, CDR2 SVGEGT. The CDR3 has 15 amino acids. V was shortened by 7 bases and J by 2 bases, with 14 bases between the two germline ends. This clonotype has a handful of counts. For sequencing, patients were chosen who had shown expansion of CD8+CD57+ cells by flow cytometry. The use of genomic DNA as template underpinned the TCR beta VDJ and CDR3 profiling. TCRdb reprocessed the reads with MiXCR, giving one entry per CDR3 protein. In the table there are roughly 160,000 distinct CDR3 sequences, around half of which are singletons.

This chain joins TRBV6-2 or TRBV6-3 and TRBJ2-2; no firm D call. Sequenced material: sorted CD4+, CD8+, or CD8+CD57+ T cells (not recorded which) from PBMCs. This TCR was recovered from a human donor with aplastic anemia. The CDR3: CASKVSELNTGELFF. The CDR3 region has the DNA TGTGCCAGCAAAGTCTCGGAGCTCAACACCGGGGAGCTGTTTTTT.